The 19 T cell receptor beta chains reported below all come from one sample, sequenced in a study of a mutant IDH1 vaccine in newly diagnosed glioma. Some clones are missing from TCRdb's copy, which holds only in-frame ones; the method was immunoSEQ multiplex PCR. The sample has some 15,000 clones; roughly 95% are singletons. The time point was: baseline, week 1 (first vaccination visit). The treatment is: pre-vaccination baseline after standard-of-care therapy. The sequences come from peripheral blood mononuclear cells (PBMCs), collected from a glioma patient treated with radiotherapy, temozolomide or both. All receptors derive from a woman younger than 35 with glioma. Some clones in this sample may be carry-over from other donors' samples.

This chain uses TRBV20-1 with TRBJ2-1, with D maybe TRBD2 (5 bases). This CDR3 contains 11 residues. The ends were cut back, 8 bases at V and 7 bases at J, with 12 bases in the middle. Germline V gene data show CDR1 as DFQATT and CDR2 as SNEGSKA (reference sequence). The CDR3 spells CSSSGWNEQFF. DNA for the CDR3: TGCAGTTCCTCGGGGTGGAATGAGCAGTTCTTC.

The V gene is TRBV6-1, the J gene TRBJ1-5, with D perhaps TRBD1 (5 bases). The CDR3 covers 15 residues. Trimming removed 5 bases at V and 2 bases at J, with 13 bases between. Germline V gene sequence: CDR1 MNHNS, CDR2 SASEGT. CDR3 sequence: CASSNLDSGNQPQHF. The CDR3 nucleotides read TGTGCCAGCAGTAATCTAGACAGTGGCAATCAGCCCCAGCATTTT.

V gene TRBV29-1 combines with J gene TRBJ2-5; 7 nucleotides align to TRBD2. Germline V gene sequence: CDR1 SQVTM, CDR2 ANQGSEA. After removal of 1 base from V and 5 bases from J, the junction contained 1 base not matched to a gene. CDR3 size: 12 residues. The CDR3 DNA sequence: TGCAGCGTTGAAGGGGGAGGGGAGACCCAGTACTTC. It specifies CSVEGGGETQYF.

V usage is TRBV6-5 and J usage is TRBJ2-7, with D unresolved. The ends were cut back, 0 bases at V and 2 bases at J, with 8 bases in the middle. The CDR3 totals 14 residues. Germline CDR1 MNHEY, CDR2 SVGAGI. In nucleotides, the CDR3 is TGTGCCAGCAGTTACTCACGGGCTGCCTACGAGCAGTACTTC. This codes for CASSYSRAAYEQYF.

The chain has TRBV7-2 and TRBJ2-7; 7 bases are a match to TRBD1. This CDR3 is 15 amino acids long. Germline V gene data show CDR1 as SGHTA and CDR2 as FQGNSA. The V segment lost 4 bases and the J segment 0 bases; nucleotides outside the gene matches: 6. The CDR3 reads CASSWTGGLSYEQYF. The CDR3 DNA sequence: TGTGCCAGCAGCTGGACAGGAGGTCTCTCCTACGAGCAGTACTTC.

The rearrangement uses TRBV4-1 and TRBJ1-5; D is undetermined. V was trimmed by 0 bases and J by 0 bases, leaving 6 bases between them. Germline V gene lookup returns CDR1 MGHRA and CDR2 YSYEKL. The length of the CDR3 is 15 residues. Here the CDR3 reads CASSQEMYSNQPQHF. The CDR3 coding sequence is TGCGCCAGCAGCCAAGAAATGTATAGCAATCAGCCCCAGCATTTT.

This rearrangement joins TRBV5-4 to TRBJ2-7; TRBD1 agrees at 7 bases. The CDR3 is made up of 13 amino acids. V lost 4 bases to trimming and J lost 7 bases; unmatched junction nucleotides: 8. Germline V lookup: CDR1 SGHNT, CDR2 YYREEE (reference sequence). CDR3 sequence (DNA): TGTGCCAGCAGCGTGGACAGGCTCGGGGAGCAGTACTTC. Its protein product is CASSVDRLGEQYF.

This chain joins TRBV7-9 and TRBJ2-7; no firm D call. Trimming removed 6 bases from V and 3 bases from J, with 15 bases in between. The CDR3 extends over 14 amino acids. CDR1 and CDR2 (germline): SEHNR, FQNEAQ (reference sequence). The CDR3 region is CASSPETQSYEQYF. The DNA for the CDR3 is TGTGCCAGCAGTCCGGAGACTCAAAGCTACGAGCAGTACTTC.

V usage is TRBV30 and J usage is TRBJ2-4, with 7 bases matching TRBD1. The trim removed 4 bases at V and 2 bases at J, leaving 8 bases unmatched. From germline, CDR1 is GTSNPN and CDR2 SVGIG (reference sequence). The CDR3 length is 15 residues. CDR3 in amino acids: CAWIPRQGTKNIQYF. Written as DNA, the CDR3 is TGTGCCTGGATCCCCAGACAGGGTACCAAAAACATTCAGTACTTC.

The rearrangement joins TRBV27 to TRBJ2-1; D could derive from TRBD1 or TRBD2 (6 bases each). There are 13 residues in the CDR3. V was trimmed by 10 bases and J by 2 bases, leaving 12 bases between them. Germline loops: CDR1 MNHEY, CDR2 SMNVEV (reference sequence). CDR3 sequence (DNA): TGTGCCACTGATGGGGGGCCCTACAATGAGCAGTTCTTC. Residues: CATDGGPYNEQFF.

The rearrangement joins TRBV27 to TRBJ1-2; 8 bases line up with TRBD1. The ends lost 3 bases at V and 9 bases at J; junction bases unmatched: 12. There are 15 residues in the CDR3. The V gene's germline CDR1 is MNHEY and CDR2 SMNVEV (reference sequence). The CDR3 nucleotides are TGTGCCAGCAGTTTCAAAGGGACAGGCGCAGCGAGCTACACCTTC. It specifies CASSFKGTGAASYTF.

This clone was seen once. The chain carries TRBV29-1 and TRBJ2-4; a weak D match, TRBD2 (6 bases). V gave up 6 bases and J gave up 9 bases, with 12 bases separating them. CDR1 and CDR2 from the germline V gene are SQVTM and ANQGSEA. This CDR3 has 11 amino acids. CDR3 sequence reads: CSVGGLGIQYF. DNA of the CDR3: TGCAGCGTGGGGGGTTTGGGCATTCAGTACTTC.

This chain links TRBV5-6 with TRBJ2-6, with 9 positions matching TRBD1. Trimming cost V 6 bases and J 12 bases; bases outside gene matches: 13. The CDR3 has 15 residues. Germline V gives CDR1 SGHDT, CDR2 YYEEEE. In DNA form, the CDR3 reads TGTGCCAGCAACTCGCTAGCCGGACAGGGGTCCGTCCTGACTTTC. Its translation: CASNSLAGQGSVLTF.

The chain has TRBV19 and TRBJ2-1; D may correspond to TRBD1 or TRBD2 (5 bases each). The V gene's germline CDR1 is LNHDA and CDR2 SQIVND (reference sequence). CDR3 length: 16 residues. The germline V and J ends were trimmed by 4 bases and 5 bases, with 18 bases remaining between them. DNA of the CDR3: TGTGCCAGTAGTAGTGTGGAGACACTAGGGGACAATGAGCAGTTCTTC. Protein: CASSSVETLGDNEQFF.

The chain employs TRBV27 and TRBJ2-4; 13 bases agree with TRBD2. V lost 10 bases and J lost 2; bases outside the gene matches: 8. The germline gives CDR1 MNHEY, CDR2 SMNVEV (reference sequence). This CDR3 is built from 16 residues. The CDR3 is CATPGLAGVPKNIQYF. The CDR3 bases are TGTGCCACCCCAGGACTAGCGGGGGTTCCCAAAAACATTCAGTACTTC.

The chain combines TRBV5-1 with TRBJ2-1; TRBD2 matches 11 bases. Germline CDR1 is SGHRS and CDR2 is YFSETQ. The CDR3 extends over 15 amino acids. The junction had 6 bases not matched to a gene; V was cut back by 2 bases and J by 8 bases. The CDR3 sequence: CASSFSGRAVDEQFF. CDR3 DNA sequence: TGCGCCAGCAGCTTTAGCGGGAGGGCCGTCGATGAGCAGTTCTTC.

The CDR3 here is CAISPGDNQPQHF. The CDR3 coding sequence is TGTGCCATCTCGCCAGGAGACAATCAGCCCCAGCATTTT. This chain uses TRBV10-3 with TRBJ1-5; D is unclear. The germline V and J ends were trimmed by 8 bases and 3 bases, with 11 bases remaining between them. The CDR3 is made up of 13 amino acids. The V gene's germline CDR1 is ENHRY and CDR2 SYGVKD.

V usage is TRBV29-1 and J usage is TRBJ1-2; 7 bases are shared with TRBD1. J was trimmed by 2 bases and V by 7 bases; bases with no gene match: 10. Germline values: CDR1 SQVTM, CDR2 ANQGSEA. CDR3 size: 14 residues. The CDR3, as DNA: TGCAGCGATTTAGAGGGGGCGTCCAACTATGGCTACACCTTC. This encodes CSDLEGASNYGYTF.

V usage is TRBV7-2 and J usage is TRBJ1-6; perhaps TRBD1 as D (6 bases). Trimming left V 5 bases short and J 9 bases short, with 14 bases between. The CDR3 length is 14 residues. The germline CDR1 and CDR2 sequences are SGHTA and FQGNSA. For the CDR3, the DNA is TGTGCCAGCAGCCCGACAGGAAAAGGTTCACCCCTCCACTTT. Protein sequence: CASSPTGKGSPLHF.